Presented here are 27 T cell receptor beta chains from one specimen sequenced in a study of T-cell reconstitution after alpha-beta-depleted transplantation in children. TCRbeta library construction was performed incorporating unique molecular identifiers. TCRdb re-called the PCR reads with MiXCR, one entry per CDR3 protein. Among approximately 980,000 distinct CDR3 sequences, roughly 29% were seen once, and the ten largest hold about 28%. The source was PBMCs, mostly from graft donor cells, collected 360 days after TCRalphabeta/CD19-depleted stem cell transplant. These receptors were collected from a boy less than two years old who had a stem cell transplant for SCID, so the T cells may come from the graft donor.

The rearrangement uses TRBV20-1 and TRBJ1-1, with TRBD1 as a possible D gene (5 bases). Germline V lookup: CDR1 DFQATT, CDR2 SNEGSKA (reference sequence). This CDR3 contains 13 residues. The CDR3 sequence: CSRTRALNTEAFF. The CDR3 DNA sequence: TGCAGCCGAACCAGGGCCCTGAACACTGAAGCTTTCTTT.

The chain links TRBV9 to TRBJ2-3; 8 positions agree with TRBD2. V shed 0 bases and J 2 bases; nucleotides not matched to a gene: 5. Germline V gene lookup returns CDR1 SGDLS and CDR2 YYNGEE. This CDR3 is built from 16 residues. CDR3 residues: CASSVVGRGDTDTQYF. DNA of the CDR3: TGTGCCAGCAGCGTAGTTGGGCGGGGGGACACAGATACGCAGTATTTT.

This chain connects TRBV12-3 or TRBV12-4 to TRBJ2-2; the match to TRBD2 covers 7 bases. This CDR3 is 14 amino acids long. V shed 5 bases, J shed 7 bases, and the junction held 7 bases outside the gene matches. The CDR3 is CASSGAGKDGELFF. The CDR3 DNA reads as TGTGCCAGCAGTGGAGCGGGGAAGGACGGGGAGCTGTTTTTT.

This chain uses TRBV12-3 or TRBV12-4 with TRBJ2-2, with D hard to call. The CDR3 loop spans 12 amino acids. V was cut by 6 bases and J by 5 bases, with 7 bases left in between. The CDR3 reads CASRPTTGELFF. The CDR3 DNA reads as TGTGCCAGCAGGCCGACAACCGGGGAGCTGTTTTTT.

This chain uses TRBV15 with TRBJ2-2; 10 nucleotides match TRBD1. Trimming took 1 base from V and 6 from J; bases not matched to a gene: 5. The CDR3 runs 16 residues. CDR1 is LNHNV and CDR2 is YYDKDF in the germline V gene (reference sequence). Written as DNA, the CDR3 is TGTGCCACCAGCAGAGTCGACAGGGGGCGAGCCGGGGAGCTGTTTTTT. Its protein product is CATSRVDRGRAGELFF.

The chain combines TRBV7-2 with TRBJ1-3; tentative D call: TRBD1 (5 bases). The length of the CDR3 is 15 residues. V shed 1 base and J shed 4 bases, with 11 bases lying between them. Germline V gene data show CDR1 as SGHTA and CDR2 as FQGNSA. CDR3 sequence (DNA): TGTGCCAGCAGCTTAGTCCCAGGGCGCGGAAACACCATATATTTT. The encoded protein is CASSLVPGRGNTIYF.

The V gene is TRBV9, the J gene TRBJ2-7; 9 positions agree with TRBD1. CDR3 length equals 16 residues. Losses at the gene ends were 3 bases for V and 2 bases for J; bases not matched to a gene: 9. Germline V gene sequence: CDR1 SGDLS, CDR2 YYNGEE. Here the CDR3 DNA reads TGTGCCAGCAGCGCCAGGACAGGGGCAAAACCCTACGAGCAGTACTTC. Protein: CASSARTGAKPYEQYF.

The chain links TRBV6-1 to TRBJ1-4; TRBD1 might be the D (5 bases). Germline CDR1 and CDR2: MNHNS and SASEGT. CDR3 size: 17 residues. V was shortened by 9 bases and J by 8 bases, with 28 bases between the two germline ends. The CDR3 sequence: CASGLIYRGPPEEKLFF. The DNA of the CDR3 is TGTGCCAGTGGGTTGATTTATCGGGGCCCTCCCGAGGAAAAACTGTTTTTT.

This clonotype has a handful of counts. The rearrangement links TRBV6-6 to TRBJ2-3; 7 bases align to TRBD1. Germline trimming cut 4 bases from V and 4 bases from J; bases unmatched to any gene: 2. CDR3 length equals 13 residues. The germline V gene has CDR1 MNHNY and CDR2 SVGAGI (reference sequence). CDR3 DNA: TGTGCCAGCAGTTGGCAGGGGGCAGATACGCAGTATTTT. Translation: CASSWQGADTQYF.

The rearrangement uses TRBV7-8 and TRBJ2-1, with D unresolved. V gave up 1 base and J gave up 9 bases, with 10 bases separating them. Germline CDR1 SGHVS, CDR2 FQNEAQ. The CDR3 runs to 13 residues. CDR3 in DNA: TGTGCCAGCAGCTTAGAATTGTTGGCTGAGCAGTTCTTC. It encodes CASSLELLAEQFF.

This clonotype has just a few counts. This chain connects TRBV5-5 to TRBJ1-6, with D uncertain. Germline V gene lookup returns CDR1 SGHKS and CDR2 YYEKEE (reference sequence). The CDR3 runs to 17 residues. The germline V and J ends were trimmed by 4 bases and 3 bases, with 17 bases remaining between them. The CDR3 DNA sequence: TGTGCCAGCAGCGGGAAGGCGCAGGTGAACTATAATTCACCCCTCCACTTT. It translates to CASSGKAQVNYNSPLHF.

The chain has TRBV7-6 and TRBJ2-2; D possibly corresponds to TRBD1 (5 bases). The germline V gene encodes CDR1 SGHVS and CDR2 FNYEAQ. Trimming took 2 bases from V and 3 from J, leaving 10 bases between them. The length of the CDR3 is 15 residues. The CDR3 nucleotides read TGTGCCAGCAGCTTATCTTTAGGGGACACCGGGGAGCTGTTTTTT. Translation gives CASSLSLGDTGELFF.

This clonotype was detected many times. This chain uses TRBV10-3 with TRBJ2-3; D is ambiguous. The length of the CDR3 is 15 residues. V was trimmed by 6 bases and J by 4 bases, leaving 17 bases between them. Germline V gene lookup returns CDR1 ENHRY and CDR2 SYGVKD. CDR3 loop: CAISHPEMGADTQYF. Written as DNA, the CDR3 is TGTGCCATCAGCCACCCGGAGATGGGCGCAGATACGCAGTATTTT.

This clonotype was found a few times. The V and J genes are TRBV11-2 and TRBJ2-2, with 8 bases that match TRBD1. Trimming cost V 5 bases and J 1 base; bases outside gene matches: 12. This CDR3 comprises 18 residues. Germline V lookup: CDR1 SGHAT, CDR2 FQNNGV. CDR3 region: CASSPRTGILQNTGELFF. The CDR3 region has the DNA TGTGCCAGCAGCCCACGGACAGGGATCCTTCAGAACACCGGGGAGCTGTTTTTT. Full variable domain (rest looked up from reference TRBV11-2 and TRBJ2-2): EAGVAQSPRYKIIEKRQSVAFWCNPISGHATLYWYQQILGQGPKLLIQFQNNGVVDDSQLPKDRFSAERLKGVDSTLKIQPAKLEDSAVYLCASSPRTGILQNTGELFFGEGSRLTVL.

This clonotype has just a few counts. The chain has TRBV11-2 and TRBJ2-1, with a tentative D call TRBD2 (5 bases). CDR1 is SGHAT, CDR2 FQNNGV, per germline. With 4 bases removed from V and 8 bases from J, the gap between germline ends came to 9 bases. The CDR3 is 12 residues long. CDR3 bases: TGTGCCAGCAGCTCGGGGAACCATGAGCAGTTCTTC. This sequence encodes CASSSGNHEQFF.

The rearrangement joins TRBV5-1 to TRBJ2-7, with D perhaps TRBD2 (5 bases). Per germline, CDR1 SGHRS and CDR2 YFSETQ. This CDR3 region has 15 residues. V was cut by 2 bases and J by 0 bases, with 12 bases left in between. The CDR3 region has the DNA TGCGCCAGCAGCTTCGTCGCGGGTCGCTCCTACGAGCAGTACTTC. It encodes CASSFVAGRSYEQYF.

This clonotype was detected a few times. This chain uses TRBV20-1 with TRBJ2-4; 14 nucleotides agree with TRBD2. The germline V gene encodes CDR1 DFQATT and CDR2 SNEGSKA (reference sequence). The CDR3 totals 18 residues. V lost 3 bases to trimming and J lost 0 bases; unmatched junction nucleotides: 7. The CDR3: CSARRLAGGFLAKNIQYF. The CDR3 DNA reads as TGCAGTGCTAGGCGACTAGCGGGGGGGTTTCTAGCCAAAAACATTCAGTACTTC.

The rearrangement links TRBV12-3 or TRBV12-4 to TRBJ1-1; TRBD1 is a possible D gene (6 bases). There are 15 residues in the CDR3. The germline V and J ends were trimmed by 8 bases and 6 bases, with 22 bases remaining between them. The CDR3 sequence is CASVSSEQGRSEAFF. CDR3 nucleotides: TGTGCCAGCGTTTCATCGGAACAGGGAAGGTCTGAAGCTTTCTTT.

In this sample, this clonotype turned up many times. This rearrangement joins TRBV9 to TRBJ2-7, with TRBD1 matching over 10 bases. V trimming: 4 bases; J trimming: 3 bases; junction bases outside the gene matches: 1. The V gene's germline CDR1 is SGDLS and CDR2 YYNGEE. The CDR3 is made up of 13 amino acids. CDR3 nucleotide sequence: TGTGCCAGCAGCAGGACAGGGGGCTACGAGCAGTACTTC. Amino acids: CASSRTGGYEQYF.

This clonotype occurred a few times. This chain's CDR3 is CASSGLAGGPDTQYF. The CDR3 nucleotides read TGTGCCAGCAGTGGACTAGCGGGGGGGCCAGATACGCAGTATTTT. The chain couples TRBV2 to TRBJ2-3, with TRBD2 identical over 14 bases. This CDR3 region has 15 residues. The ends lost 4 bases at V and 4 bases at J; junction bases unmatched: 1. Germline lookup yields CDR1 SNHLY and CDR2 FYNNEI.

V and J are TRBV27 and TRBJ1-2; D is undetermined. This CDR3 is built from 16 residues. Germline V gene lookup returns CDR1 MNHEY and CDR2 SMNVEV (reference sequence). The V end lost 7 bases, the J end lost 6 bases, and 24 bases lay between the germline ends. CDR3 sequence reads: CASTSFGWGDVHGYTF. CDR3 nucleotide sequence: TGTGCCAGCACCTCCTTTGGGTGGGGAGATGTACATGGCTACACCTTC.

The table lists this clonotype with a few counts. The chain combines TRBV12-3 or TRBV12-4 with TRBJ1-5; the D is unclear. The CDR3 loop spans 12 amino acids. V lost 8 bases and J 0 bases, leaving 5 bases between the germline ends. CDR3 DNA sequence: TGTGCCAGCGGTGTTAGCAATCAGCCCCAGCATTTT. Its protein product is CASGVSNQPQHF.

This clonotype was observed a handful of times. The rearrangement joins TRBV20-1 to TRBJ2-3, with D tentatively TRBD1 or TRBD2 (7 bases each). The CDR3 consists of 15 residues. CDR1 and CDR2 from the germline V gene are DFQATT and SNEGSKA (reference sequence). The CDR3 region is CAAGGRGASTDTQYF. CDR3 DNA sequence: TGCGCGGCAGGGGGGAGGGGGGCTAGCACAGATACGCAGTATTTT.

This clonotype was seen a handful of times. The chain uses TRBV6-1 and TRBJ2-1; no clear D gene. The CDR3 loop spans 14 amino acids. V lost 6 bases, J lost 1 base, and 10 bases lay in between. The V gene's germline CDR1 is MNHNS and CDR2 SASEGT. The CDR3 bases are TGTGCCAGCAGGAACGGGCAGTCCTACAATGAGCAGTTCTTC. Residues: CASRNGQSYNEQFF.

CDR3 in amino acids: CASSFKWTYEQYF. The CDR3 DNA reads TGTGCCAGCAGTTTTAAATGGACCTACGAGCAGTACTTC. The gene calls are TRBV12-3 or TRBV12-4 and TRBJ2-7; D remains unclear. With 3 bases removed from V and 2 bases from J, the gap between germline ends came to 8 bases. This CDR3 comprises 13 residues.

V usage is TRBV11-2 and J usage is TRBJ2-7; D uncertain. This CDR3 contains 16 residues. The V gene lost 2 bases and the J gene lost 2 bases, with 16 bases spanning the gap. The germline CDR1 and CDR2 sequences are SGHAT and FQNNGV. The CDR3 is CASSLHVADLTYEQYF. CDR3 nucleotides: TGTGCCAGCAGCTTACATGTAGCTGACTTAACCTACGAGCAGTACTTC.

The rearrangement joins TRBV4-1 to TRBJ2-1; TRBD2 might be the D (5 bases). The CDR3 extends over 15 amino acids. Trimming pared 3 bases from V and 5 bases from J, leaving 14 bases between. The V gene's germline CDR1 is MGHRA and CDR2 YSYEKL. The CDR3: CASSHLAIRDNEQFF. The CDR3 region has the DNA TGCGCCAGCAGCCATCTAGCAATACGGGACAATGAGCAGTTCTTC.